Listed here are 28 T cell receptor beta chains from one sample, sequenced in a study of T cell changes during pregnancy in multiple sclerosis. Libraries were prepared by immunoSEQ multiplex PCR; TCRdb keeps only in-frame clonotypes and omits some of them. This sample has 130,000 or so clones, with under 95% found just once. The sequences come from peripheral blood, collected before pregnancy. These receptors were collected from a female donor with multiple sclerosis, enrolled in a pregnancy study.

The rearrangement joins TRBV7-8 to TRBJ1-3; possibly TRBD1 for D (6 bases). Trimming took 5 bases from V and 1 from J, leaving 9 bases between them. The CDR3 length is 14 residues. The germline V gene encodes CDR1 SGHVS and CDR2 FQNEAQ. The CDR3 loop is CASSPRGSGNTIYF. DNA of the CDR3: TGTGCCAGCAGCCCAAGGGGGTCTGGAAACACCATATATTTT.

The chain combines TRBV27 with TRBJ1-1; possibly TRBD1 for D (6 bases). Germline CDR1 reads MNHEY; CDR2 reads SMNVEV (reference sequence). The CDR3 covers 16 residues. V lost 5 bases and J lost 7, with 23 bases in between. CDR3 nucleotide sequence: TGTGCCAGCAGTGGACCGGGACAAAAGAGGGCCCGTGAAGCTTTCTTT. Translating it yields CASSGPGQKRAREAFF.

The chain links TRBV19 to TRBJ1-2, with D maybe TRBD1 (5 bases). With 4 bases removed from V and 3 bases from J, the gap between germline ends came to 18 bases. CDR1 is LNHDA, CDR2 SQIVND, per germline (reference sequence). This CDR3 comprises 16 residues. The CDR3 here is CASSTQAGGSHYGYTF. In DNA form, the CDR3 reads TGTGCCAGTAGTACCCAAGCGGGGGGATCGCACTATGGCTACACCTTC.

The chain joins TRBV12-1 to TRBJ2-7; the table's D call TRBD2 went unverified against the DNA. TRBV12-1 counts as a pseudogene. The CDR3 runs 15 residues. For the CDR3, the DNA is TGTGCCAGCAGCCCGTTACTAGCGGGGGCCTACGAGCAGTACTTC. Its translation is CASSPLLAGAYEQYF.

This sequence joins TRBV28 and TRBJ1-5, with D possibly TRBD1 on 5 matching bases. V was cut by 2 bases and J by 6 bases, with 8 bases left in between. The germline gives CDR1 MDHEN, CDR2 SYDVKM. CDR3 length: 13 residues. The CDR3 DNA reads as TGTGCCAGCAGTTTAGGGGCCAGTCAGCCCCAGCATTTT. Its translation is CASSLGASQPQHF.

The J gene is TRBJ2-7, the V gene TRBV11-2, with D maybe TRBD2 (5 bases). The CDR3 is made up of 15 amino acids. Germline V CDR1 and CDR2: SGHAT, FQNNGV. V lost 0 bases to trimming and J lost 2 bases, with 11 bases between them. CDR3 region: CASSLEGGPTYEQYF. The CDR3 coding sequence is TGTGCCAGCAGCTTAGAAGGCGGGCCCACCTACGAGCAGTACTTC. Based on the CDR3 plus reference TRBV11-2 and TRBJ2-7, the full variable domain is EAGVAQSPRYKIIEKRQSVAFWCNPISGHATLYWYQQILGQGPKLLIQFQNNGVVDDSQLPKDRFSAERLKGVDSTLKIQPAKLEDSAVYLCASSLEGGPTYEQYFGPGTRLTVT.

This chain links TRBV19 with TRBJ2-7; 12 bases align to TRBD2. This CDR3 has 15 residues. J was trimmed by 5 bases and V by 6 bases; bases with no gene match: 8. Germline CDR1 is LNHDA and CDR2 is SQIVND (reference sequence). In DNA, the CDR3 is TGTGCCAGTAGCAACCAACTAGCGGGAGGCCACGAGCAGTACTTC. It yields the protein CASSNQLAGGHEQYF.

The rearrangement links TRBV28 to TRBJ1-5; no clear D gene. The germline V and J ends were trimmed by 2 bases and 6 bases, with 11 bases remaining between them. The CDR3 has 14 amino acids. The germline V gene has CDR1 MDHEN and CDR2 SYDVKM. The CDR3 region is CASSLALGGQPQHF. The CDR3 coding sequence is TGTGCCAGCAGTTTAGCCCTGGGAGGTCAGCCCCAGCATTTT. Drawing the rest from reference TRBV28 and TRBJ1-5, the complete variable domain is DVKVTQSSRYLVKRTGEKVFLECVQDMDHENMFWYRQDPGLGLRLIYFSYDVKMKEKGDIPEGYSVSREKKERFSLILESASTNQTSMYLCASSLALGGQPQHFGDGTRLSIL.

This rearrangement joins TRBV11-3 to TRBJ2-3; D possibly corresponds to TRBD2 (6 bases). The CDR3 has 17 amino acids. The V gene's germline CDR1 is SGHNT and CDR2 YENEEA. Trimming removed 1 base from V and 0 bases from J, with 14 bases in between. The CDR3 loop is CASSLALSGGSTDTQYF. The CDR3 DNA sequence: TGTGCCAGCAGCTTAGCCCTTAGCGGAGGTAGCACAGATACGCAGTATTTT.

The chain carries TRBV19 and TRBJ1-5; 7 positions agree with TRBD1. CDR1 and CDR2 (germline): LNHDA, SQIVND (reference sequence). The CDR3 spans 14 residues. With 3 bases clipped from V and 7 bases from J, the junction kept 6 bases outside the gene matches. CDR3 DNA sequence: TGTGCCAGTAGTATTACAGGGGATGGGCAGCCCCAGCATTTT. Amino acids: CASSITGDGQPQHF. The whole variable domain, remainder taken from reference TRBV19 and TRBJ1-5, is DGGITQSPKYLFRKEGQNVTLSCEQNLNHDAMYWYRQDPGQGLRLIYYSQIVNDFQKGDIAEGYSVSREKKESFPLTVTSAQKNPTAFYLCASSITGDGQPQHFGDGTRLSIL.

The chain carries TRBV2 and TRBJ2-3; TRBD2 matches at 13 bases. Germline V CDR1 and CDR2: SNHLY, FYNNEI. The V segment lost 6 bases and the J segment 4 bases; nucleotides outside the gene matches: 4. The CDR3 runs 15 residues. The CDR3 region has the DNA TGTGCCAGCAGGGAAACTAGCGGGGGGGCAGATACGCAGTATTTT. This codes for CASRETSGGADTQYF.

The chain combines TRBV5-1 with TRBJ2-2; the D is unclear. Looked up from germline, CDR1 is SGHRS and CDR2 is YFSETQ. The V end was cut by 0 bases, the J end by 4 bases, with 10 bases between. CDR3 length: 15 residues. The CDR3 here is CASSLDQPVTGELFF. As DNA, the CDR3 is TGCGCCAGCAGCTTGGACCAACCGGTCACCGGGGAGCTGTTTTTT.

V usage is TRBV5-1 and J usage is TRBJ2-1; possibly TRBD2 for D (5 bases). The germline V gene encodes CDR1 SGHRS and CDR2 YFSETQ. V lost 4 bases and J lost 4, with 18 bases in between. The CDR3 covers 16 residues. DNA of the CDR3: TGCGCCAGCAGCCCCGAGGAGGTAGGGCCTTACAATGAGCAGTTCTTC. It codes for CASSPEEVGPYNEQFF.

The V call is TRBV27, the J call TRBJ1-1; the D gene is possibly TRBD1 (5 bases). The ends were cut back, 1 base at V and 5 bases at J, with 14 bases in the middle. The CDR3 sequence is 15 residues long. The germline gives CDR1 MNHEY, CDR2 SMNVEV (reference sequence). The CDR3 DNA is TGTGCCAGCAGTTTATTGTCGTGGGGGGATACTGAAGCTTTCTTT. Protein sequence: CASSLLSWGDTEAFF.

This chain uses TRBV15 with TRBJ2-7; the D gene is possibly TRBD1 (6 bases). V lost 3 bases to trimming and J lost 5 bases, with 20 bases between them. CDR1 and CDR2 from the germline V gene are LNHNV and YYDKDF (reference sequence). This CDR3 contains 16 residues. The CDR3 reads CATSRREQGGGDEQYF. The CDR3 region has the DNA TGTGCCACCAGCAGGCGAGAACAGGGTGGTGGCGACGAGCAGTACTTC.

Written as DNA, the CDR3 is TGTTTTGACACCTCGAAGAGGGAAGCTGGCTACGAGCAGTACTTC. This codes for CFDTSKREAGYEQYF. This chain uses TRBV21-1 with TRBJ2-5; the DNA was not used to check the table's D call, TRBD2. The DNA matches TRBJ2-7 better at its end, which makes the J call doubtful. TRBV21-1 is a pseudogene locus. The CDR3 is 15 residues long.

The chain couples TRBV9 to TRBJ2-7; D gene uncertain. This CDR3 is 14 amino acids long. The germline V gene has CDR1 SGDLS and CDR2 YYNGEE. Trimming shortened V by 0 bases and J by 3 bases, and 10 bases separated the two germline ends. The CDR3 loop is CASSVGADIYEQYF. As DNA, the CDR3 is TGTGCCAGCAGCGTAGGCGCAGACATCTACGAGCAGTACTTC.

This sequence joins TRBV7-9 and TRBJ1-2, with 9 nucleotides matching TRBD1. This CDR3 has 16 residues. In germline, CDR1 is SEHNR, CDR2 FQNEAQ (reference sequence). Unmatched junction bases numbered 14, after V lost 5 bases and J lost 7 bases. CDR3: CASSLGQGAEGSGYTF. The DNA for the CDR3 is TGTGCCAGCAGCCTGGGACAGGGAGCAGAAGGGAGTGGCTACACCTTC.

V is TRBV7-6 and J is TRBJ1-1; TRBD1 aligns across 8 bases. CDR1 and CDR2 from the germline V gene are SGHVS and FNYEAQ. The CDR3 is 16 residues long. Losses at the gene ends were 3 bases for V and 2 bases for J; bases not matched to a gene: 8. The CDR3 region has the DNA TGTGCCAGCAGCTTCGAGCCAGGACAGGGCAACACTGAAGCTTTCTTT. Protein: CASSFEPGQGNTEAFF.

The chain is built from TRBV5-1 and TRBJ2-7; tentative D call: TRBD1 (6 bases). V was clipped by 6 bases and J by 6 bases, with 13 bases between them. The CDR3 sequence is 12 residues long. CDR1 SGHRS and CDR2 YFSETQ come from the germline V gene. Here the CDR3 DNA reads TGCGCCAGCAACTCCCCCAGGGGCGAGCAGTACTTC. Amino acids: CASNSPRGEQYF.

V usage is TRBV18 and J usage is TRBJ2-7; D might be TRBD1 (5 bases). Trimming removed 6 bases at V and 1 base at J, with 13 bases between. The germline V gene encodes CDR1 KGHSH and CDR2 LQKENI. The CDR3 consists of 14 residues. The CDR3 sequence: CASSPLDNSYEQYF. CDR3 DNA sequence: TGTGCCAGCTCGCCCCTGGACAATTCCTACGAGCAGTACTTC.

The CDR3 sequence is CASSLKRRLDYGYTF. The CDR3 nucleotides are TGTGCCAGCAGCCTCAAGAGGAGGCTGGACTATGGCTACACCTTC. This chain links TRBV7-8 with TRBJ1-2; the D is unclear. This CDR3 has 15 amino acids. Germline V lookup: CDR1 SGHVS, CDR2 FQNEAQ. The V end lost 5 bases, the J end lost 3 bases, and 16 bases lay between the germline ends.

V usage is TRBV6-1 and J usage is TRBJ1-1, with D unresolved. Between the trimmed V and J ends, which lost 7 bases and 4 bases, there was a span of 16 bases. The germline CDR1 and CDR2 sequences are MNHNS and SASEGT. The CDR3 has 14 amino acids. Here the CDR3 DNA reads TGTGCCAGCATCTATAACCGCGGAGGCACTGAAGCTTTCTTT. Translating gives CASIYNRGGTEAFF.

CDR3 sequence: CSAQGGLDTEAFF. DNA for the CDR3: TGCAGCGCCCAAGGGGGATTGGACACTGAAGCTTTCTTT. The chain joins TRBV29-1 to TRBJ1-1; D possibly corresponds to TRBD1 (6 bases). Germline CDR1 reads SQVTM; CDR2 reads ANQGSEA. The CDR3 contains 13 residues. Deletions cut 7 bases from V and 3 bases from J, with 15 bases between.

This clone has only one observation. CDR3 DNA sequence: TGTGCCAGCAGCTTAAAAAGGGAGGCCCAGAATGAGCAGTTCTTC. Translating gives CASSLKREAQNEQFF. The chain carries TRBV7-2 and TRBJ2-1; a possible D gene is TRBD2 (6 bases). Trimming shortened V by 2 bases and J by 7 bases, and 15 bases separated the two germline ends. Germline CDR1 SGHTA, CDR2 FQGNSA. The CDR3 spans 15 residues.

The CDR3 nucleotides are TGTGCCAGCAGTCCGATGGACAGGGCGAAAGTCGAGCAGTTCTTC. This encodes CASSPMDRAKVEQFF. This sequence joins TRBV6-6 and TRBJ2-1; 8 positions match TRBD1. Germline CDR1 and CDR2: MNHNY and SVGAGI (reference sequence). J gave up 10 bases and V 5 bases, and 13 bases lay outside the gene matches. CDR3 size: 15 residues.

The chain is built from TRBV2 and TRBJ2-1; 12 nucleotides agree with TRBD2. The CDR3 consists of 17 residues. The germline CDR1 and CDR2 sequences are SNHLY and FYNNEI. Unmatched junction bases numbered 8, after V lost 8 bases and J lost 0 bases. The CDR3 DNA sequence: TGTGCCAGCTCCCGACTAGCGGGGGATAGCTCCTACAATGAGCAGTTCTTC. This encodes CASSRLAGDSSYNEQFF.

V gene TRBV5-1 combines with J gene TRBJ2-1; TRBD1 agrees at 9 bases. Per the germline V gene, CDR1 is SGHRS and CDR2 is YFSETQ. The CDR3 runs to 15 residues. Losses at the gene ends were 0 bases for V and 4 bases for J; bases not matched to a gene: 2. CDR3 bases: TGCGCCAGCAGCTTGGCGGACAGGGGTTACAATGAGCAGTTCTTC. Protein sequence: CASSLADRGYNEQFF.